This TCR beta chain was obtained from a study of post-analysis software for immune sequencing data. Study-level information: Several disease courses (relapsing-remitting, secondary progressive and progressive-relapsing) of multiple sclerosis were included. Study-level results: Clustering by F measure revealed strong co-clustering among samples prepared together in one batch. Controls had significantly higher normalized Chao1 diversity than multiple sclerosis patients. Five or six TRBV segments, TRBV5-6, TRBV5-1 and TRBV20-1 among them, were found more frequent in patients than controls.

The TCR beta cDNA libraries carried unique molecular identifiers. The yield from approximately 1 to 10 million T cells was roughly 500,000 cDNA molecules in total. TCRdb independently ran MiXCR on the PCR reads; one entry per CDR3 protein. The sample holds approximately 730,000 distinct CDR3 sequences, just over 45% seen once. Germline CDR1 and CDR2: DFQATT and SNEGSKA (reference sequence). V dropped 5 bases and J dropped 4 bases, with 16 bases sitting between them. The CDR3 runs to 14 residues. The table lists this clonotype with many counts. Its antigen is still unknown. The sequenced sample consisted of blood. This sequence was found in a girl between 10 and 17 years old with multiple sclerosis. The gene calls are TRBV20-1 and TRBJ2-3; possibly TRBD1 or TRBD2 for D (5 bases each). Written as DNA, the CDR3 is TGCAGTGCTGCCAATGGGGGAGAGGCAGATACGCAGTATTTT. Translating gives CSAANGGEADTQYF.